This T cell receptor (beta chain) appears in the sequencing data of a study of identical twins. Regarding the study as a whole: Reduced insertions were recorded for abundant cord blood beta clonotypes, with no such pattern in memory repertoires. Low generation probability was overrepresented in out-of-frame alpha sequences shared by twins. Diverse VJ usage suggested most zero-insertion clonotypes were not invariant T cells.

Germline-derived CDR1 and CDR2 are LNHNV and YYDKDF (reference sequence). V dropped 3 bases and J dropped 14; count of bases not matched to a gene: 8. The length of the CDR3 is 13 residues. A universal primer site was added by template switching, and unique molecular identifiers were carried by the cDNA. From the 5' RACE reads, TCRdb called clonotypes with MiXCR, one entry per CDR3 protein. The sample lists approximately 470,000 distinct CDR3 sequences, approximately 14% occurring once. In its sample, this clonotype was seen a few times. Antigen specificity is unknown. This sample also belongs to another study, concerning yellow fever vaccine responses in identical twins.

This clonotype originated in a woman under 30 in good health. The sequenced material came from CD4+ T cells sorted from blood. The rearrangement links TRBV15 to TRBJ2-3; 10 nucleotides align to TRBD1. For the CDR3, the DNA is TGTGCCACCAGCAGGAACAGACAGGGGGCTGCGTATTTT. Translating gives CATSRNRQGAAYF.